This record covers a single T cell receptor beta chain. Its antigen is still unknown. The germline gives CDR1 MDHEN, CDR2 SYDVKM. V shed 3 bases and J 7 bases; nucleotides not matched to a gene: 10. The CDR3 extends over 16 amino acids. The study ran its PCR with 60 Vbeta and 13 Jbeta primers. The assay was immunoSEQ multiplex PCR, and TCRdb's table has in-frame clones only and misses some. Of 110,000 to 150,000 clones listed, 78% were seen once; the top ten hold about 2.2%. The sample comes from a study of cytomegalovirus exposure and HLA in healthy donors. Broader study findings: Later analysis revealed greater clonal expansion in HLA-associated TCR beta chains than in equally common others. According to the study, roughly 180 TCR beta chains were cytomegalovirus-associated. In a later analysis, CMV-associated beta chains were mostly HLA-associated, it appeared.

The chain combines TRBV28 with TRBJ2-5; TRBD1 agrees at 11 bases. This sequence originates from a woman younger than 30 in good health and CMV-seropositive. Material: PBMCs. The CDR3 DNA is TGTGCCAGCAGTTTCGCCCGCGGGACAGGGGGTTTGACCCAGTACTTC. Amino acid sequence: CASSFARGTGGLTQYF.